These 27 T cell receptor beta chains were sequenced from one sample in a study of shared clonotypes between healthy human individuals. Clones were sequenced by immunoSEQ multiplex PCR, and TCRdb holds only the in-frame ones, with some missing. The repertoire holds a few million clones, with roughly 92% as singletons. Sequences were obtained from naive CD4+ T cells sorted from blood. As to subset: CD45RA+ positively selected. These receptors originate from a man between 18 and 29 years old in good health.

The chain carries TRBV7-8 and TRBJ1-1; D call uncertain. V was cut by 1 base and J by 0 bases, with 6 bases left in between. The CDR3 covers 14 residues. Germline CDR1 reads SGHVS; CDR2 reads FQNEAQ. This CDR3 is CASSLGLMNTEAFF. CDR3 nucleotides: TGTGCCAGCAGCTTAGGCCTAATGAACACTGAAGCTTTCTTT.

CDR3 bases: TGTGCCAGCACTGCAAAAGAGGCCAACTACGAGCAGTACTTC. It codes for CASTAKEANYEQYF. The chain couples TRBV6-1 to TRBJ2-7; D remains unclear. Germline CDR1 is MNHNS and CDR2 is SASEGT. The CDR3 contains 14 residues. V was pared by 7 bases and J by 3 bases, with 16 bases between.

This sequence joins TRBV6-1 and TRBJ1-2; tentatively, D is TRBD1 (5 bases). V gave up 7 bases and J gave up 4 bases, with 13 bases separating them. The V gene's germline CDR1 is MNHNS and CDR2 SASEGT. This CDR3 region has 13 residues. DNA of the CDR3: TGTGCCAGCACCTTGTGGGGGGTCTATGGCTACACCTTC. This translates into CASTLWGVYGYTF.

The chain joins TRBV18 to TRBJ1-6; D perhaps matches TRBD1 (5 bases). The CDR3 has 15 residues. V lost 2 bases to trimming and J lost 2 bases, with 7 bases between them. The germline V gene has CDR1 KGHSH and CDR2 LQKENI. In nucleotides, the CDR3 is TGTGCCAGCTCACCAGGGGCAGCCTATAATTCACCCCTCCACTTT. It translates to CASSPGAAYNSPLHF. Together with reference TRBV18 and TRBJ1-6, the CDR3 gives the full variable domain: NAGVMQNPRHLVRRRGQEARLRCSPMKGHSHVYWYRQLPEEGLKFMVYLQKENIIDESGMPKERFSAEFPKEGPSILRIQQVVRGDSAAYFCASSPGAAYNSPLHFGNGTRLTVT.

As for this clone: Other DNA sequences of this sample code for an identical CDR3. The chain has TRBV13 and TRBJ2-7; D not certain. The V end lost 0 bases, the J end lost 4 bases, and 4 bases lay between the germline ends. This CDR3 region has 12 residues. Germline V CDR1 and CDR2: PRHDT, FYEKMQ (reference sequence). CDR3: CASSLGLYEQYF. The CDR3 coding sequence is TGTGCCAGCAGCTTAGGATTGTACGAGCAGTACTTC. Filled out from reference TRBV13 and TRBJ2-7, the complete variable domain reads AAGVIQSPRHLIKEKRETATLKCYPIPRHDTVYWYQQGPGQDPQFLISFYEKMQSDKGSIPDRFSAQQFSDYHSELNMSSLELGDSALYFCASSLGLYEQYFGPGTRLTVT.

V gene TRBV5-6 combines with J gene TRBJ1-1; D is uncertain. With 0 bases removed from V and 5 bases from J, the gap between germline ends came to 17 bases. The CDR3 extends over 16 amino acids. The germline gives CDR1 SGHDT, CDR2 YYEEEE. CDR3 in amino acids: CASSLGPGQSGTEAFF. CDR3 in DNA: TGTGCCAGCAGCTTGGGTCCGGGCCAAAGCGGGACTGAAGCTTTCTTT.

V usage is TRBV18 and J usage is TRBJ2-2; tentative D call: TRBD1 (5 bases). Germline V gives CDR1 KGHSH, CDR2 LQKENI. V lost 2 bases, J lost 0 bases, and 13 bases lay in between. The CDR3 length is 17 residues. DNA for the CDR3: TGTGCCAGCTCACCAACACAGGTCCTCGCGAACACCGGGGAGCTGTTTTTT. It yields the protein CASSPTQVLANTGELFF.

The chain recombines TRBV6-5 with TRBJ1-2; no clear D gene. Looked up from germline, CDR1 is MNHEY and CDR2 is SVGAGI. The germline V and J ends were trimmed by 4 bases and 5 bases, with 8 bases remaining between them. The CDR3 totals 12 residues. CDR3 in amino acids: CASSSPVYGYTF. CDR3 nucleotide sequence: TGTGCCAGCAGTTCCCCAGTATATGGCTACACCTTC.

V usage is TRBV5-6 and J usage is TRBJ2-2; D might be TRBD2 (5 bases). Trimming cost V 7 bases and J 0 bases, with 16 bases left between them. The CDR3 is made up of 16 amino acids. The germline V gene has CDR1 SGHDT and CDR2 YYEEEE. CDR3 in amino acids: CASCLVEGANTGELFF. The CDR3 DNA reads TGTGCCAGCTGCCTCGTAGAGGGCGCGAACACCGGGGAGCTGTTTTTT. The full variable domain, its missing parts supplied by reference TRBV5-6 and TRBJ2-2, is DAGVTQSPTHLIKTRGQQVTLRCSPKSGHDTVSWYQQALGQGPQFIFQYYEEEERQRGNFPDRFSGHQFPNYSSELNVNALLLGDSALYLCASCLVEGANTGELFFGEGSRLTVL.

The chain has TRBV11-3 and TRBJ2-7; D not certain. CDR1 and CDR2 (germline): SGHNT, YENEEA. Trimming cost V 5 bases and J 7 bases, with 15 bases left between them. The CDR3 has 13 amino acids. CDR3 coding DNA: TGTGCCAGCAGCGCCCGGCTAGGTCAGGAGCAGTACTTC. Translated, it gives CASSARLGQEQYF.

The rearrangement joins TRBV27 to TRBJ2-2; D is uncertain. Per the germline V gene, CDR1 is MNHEY and CDR2 is SMNVEV (reference sequence). V lost 2 bases, J lost 6 bases, and 13 bases lay in between. This CDR3 comprises 15 residues. The CDR3 is CASSLGSFNAGELFF. In DNA, the CDR3 is TGTGCCAGCAGTTTAGGCTCATTTAACGCCGGGGAGCTGTTTTTT.

The V gene is TRBV11-3, the J gene TRBJ2-3; D is possibly TRBD2 (7 bases). V was trimmed by 3 bases and J by 0 bases, leaving 16 bases between them. The CDR3 has 17 amino acids. Looked up from germline, CDR1 is SGHNT and CDR2 is YENEEA. The CDR3 spells CASSLRRGAVSTDTQYF. CDR3 bases: TGTGCCAGCAGCTTGCGACGGGGGGCCGTCAGCACAGATACGCAGTATTTT.

On this clone itself: Other DNA sequences within the sample encode an identical CDR3. J is TRBJ2-7 and V is TRBV2; D gene uncertain. With 8 bases removed from V and 0 bases from J, the gap between germline ends came to 5 bases. Germline CDR1 SNHLY, CDR2 FYNNEI. The length of the CDR3 is 11 residues. The CDR3 DNA sequence: TGTGCCAGCGGTGGCTCCTACGAGCAGTACTTC. Its protein product is CASGGSYEQYF.

In its sample, this clone was seen once. The chain recombines TRBV19 with TRBJ1-1; D remains ambiguous. The germline CDR1 and CDR2 sequences are LNHDA and SQIVND (reference sequence). This CDR3 is 15 amino acids long. V shed 4 bases and J shed 6 bases, with 18 bases lying between them. The CDR3 sequence is CASSNLDSRRAEAFF. For the CDR3, the DNA is TGTGCCAGTAGTAATTTGGACTCCCGGAGGGCTGAAGCTTTCTTT.

The chain carries TRBV5-4 and TRBJ2-5, with D maybe TRBD1 (5 bases). Per the germline V gene, CDR1 is SGHNT and CDR2 is YYREEE (reference sequence). The V gene lost 4 bases and the J gene lost 3 bases, with 7 bases spanning the gap. This CDR3 spans 12 amino acids. CDR3: CASSIGEETQYF. The CDR3 DNA sequence: TGTGCCAGCAGCATAGGGGAAGAGACCCAGTACTTC.

The chain couples TRBV30 to TRBJ2-1; D call uncertain. CDR3 size: 12 residues. CDR1 is GTSNPN and CDR2 is SVGIG in the germline V gene (reference sequence). The germline V and J ends were trimmed by 2 bases and 8 bases, with 10 bases remaining between them. In nucleotides, the CDR3 is TGTGCCTGGAGTTCCAGTGGCGATGAGCAGTTCTTC. Amino acids: CAWSSSGDEQFF.

This clone was found a few times. Other DNA sequences in the same sample also yield this CDR3. The gene calls are TRBV2 and TRBJ2-2; D is ambiguous. V gave up 5 bases and J gave up 1 base, with 5 bases separating them. This CDR3 contains 13 residues. The germline V gene has CDR1 SNHLY and CDR2 FYNNEI. CDR3 amino acids: CASSPENTGELFF. DNA of the CDR3: TGTGCCAGCAGTCCGGAGAACACCGGGGAGCTGTTTTTT.

This chain connects TRBV21-1 to TRBJ1-6. TRBV21-1 is classified as a pseudogene. CDR3 length: 13 amino acids. The CDR3, as DNA: TGTGCCACCAGAAAGGGAGGGAATTCACCCCTCCACTTT. Translation: CATRKGGNSPLHF.

V gene TRBV7-9 combines with J gene TRBJ1-3, with 9 bases matching TRBD1. Looked up from germline, CDR1 is SEHNR and CDR2 is FQNEAQ (reference sequence). The ends lost 4 bases at V and 1 base at J; junction bases unmatched: 5. The CDR3 extends over 16 amino acids. The CDR3 region has the DNA TGTGCCAGCAGCTACGGACAGGGGACGTCTGGAAACACCATATATTTT. Its translation is CASSYGQGTSGNTIYF.

The chain recombines TRBV28 with TRBJ1-1; the match to TRBD1 covers 10 bases. This CDR3 spans 17 amino acids. Unmatched junction bases numbered 12, after V lost 4 bases and J lost 4 bases. Germline CDR1 reads MDHEN; CDR2 reads SYDVKM. The CDR3 sequence: CASSSPGQGTRSTEAFF. The CDR3 DNA is TGTGCCAGCAGTTCACCGGGACAGGGGACTAGGAGCACTGAAGCTTTCTTT.

On this clone: Other DNA sequences in the sample encode the same CDR3. V usage is TRBV10-3 and J usage is TRBJ1-1, with D possibly being TRBD1 (6 bases). CDR1 and CDR2 (germline): ENHRY, SYGVKD. The CDR3 totals 13 residues. V was pared by 4 bases and J by 1 base, with 7 bases between. The DNA of the CDR3 is TGTGCCATCAGTGTACAGGGGAACACTGAAGCTTTCTTT. This encodes CAISVQGNTEAFF.

This clone was recorded once. The chain is built from TRBV10-3 and TRBJ2-7; 8 bases are a match to TRBD2. With V trimmed by 0 bases and J by 2 bases, 9 bases remained unmatched. From germline, CDR1 is ENHRY and CDR2 SYGVKD. The CDR3 is made up of 17 amino acids. Here the CDR3 DNA reads TGTGCCATCAGTGAGTCGCTACCCGGACTAGCCGCCTACGAGCAGTACTTC. Residues: CAISESLPGLAAYEQYF.

V usage is TRBV5-4 and J usage is TRBJ2-5, with D perhaps TRBD1 (6 bases). V lost 4 bases and J 1 base, leaving 11 bases between the germline ends. This CDR3 has 14 amino acids. Germline CDR1 and CDR2: SGHNT and YYREEE (reference sequence). The DNA for the CDR3 is TGTGCCAGCAGCAAAGACAGGAGCCAAGAGACCCAGTACTTC. This translates into CASSKDRSQETQYF.

V is TRBV19 and J is TRBJ2-5; D remains ambiguous. CDR3 length equals 16 residues. V shed 7 bases and J shed 1 base, with 19 bases lying between them. Germline-derived CDR1 and CDR2 are LNHDA and SQIVND (reference sequence). The CDR3 coding sequence is TGTGCCAGTACCCGGCGGAGCAGCTTGTTCCAAGAGACCCAGTACTTC. The encoded protein is CASTRRSSLFQETQYF.

The chain recombines TRBV7-2 with TRBJ2-1; TRBD2 aligns across 12 bases. From germline, CDR1 is SGHTA and CDR2 FQGNSA. Unmatched junction bases numbered 6, after V lost 5 bases and J lost 13 bases. The CDR3 extends over 13 amino acids. The CDR3 loop is CASSPRLAGEQFF. The CDR3 DNA sequence: TGTGCCAGCAGCCCCCGACTAGCGGGGGAACAGTTCTTC.

V is TRBV9 and J is TRBJ2-1; D remains unclear. Trimming removed 4 bases from V and 10 bases from J, with 21 bases in between. The CDR3 covers 15 residues. Germline lookup yields CDR1 SGDLS and CDR2 YYNGEE. In DNA, the CDR3 is TGTGCCAGCAGCCCCGAGGCGGCCTCCTCGGTGGAGCAGTTCTTC. Amino acid sequence: CASSPEAASSVEQFF.

The V and J genes are TRBV11-2 and TRBJ2-3; 8 nucleotides match TRBD2. CDR3 size: 15 residues. The germline V gene has CDR1 SGHAT and CDR2 FQNNGV. V shed 5 bases, J shed 2 bases, and the junction held 6 bases outside the gene matches. CDR3 loop: CASSLSGGATDTQYF. The CDR3 DNA reads TGTGCCAGCAGCCTATCCGGGGGGGCCACAGATACGCAGTATTTT.